A single sample is the source of the 21 T cell receptor beta chains below, sequenced in a study of OX40 agonist ivuxolimab in advanced cancers. Profiling relied on immunoSEQ multiplex PCR, and the TCRdb table lists in-frame clones only, not all of them. The sample lists 20,000 to 30,000 clones, under 95% occurring once. Source: CD4+ or CD8+ T cells sorted from blood, taken in a trial of the OX40 agonist ivuxolimab. Every receptor here comes from an adult with an advanced solid tumor such as melanoma, head and neck, liver or kidney cancer.

This rearrangement joins TRBV5-6 to TRBJ1-6; the D gene is possibly TRBD1 (5 bases). CDR3 length: 18 amino acids. The V end was cut by 0 bases, the J end by 9 bases, with 22 bases between. Germline loops: CDR1 SGHDT, CDR2 YYEEEE. Here the CDR3 reads CASSLAAGIAHLSSPLHF. The DNA for the CDR3 is TGTGCCAGCAGCTTGGCGGCAGGGATAGCCCACTTGAGTTCACCCCTCCACTTT. The full variable domain, rest sourced from reference TRBV5-6 and TRBJ1-6, is DAGVTQSPTHLIKTRGQQVTLRCSPKSGHDTVSWYQQALGQGPQFIFQYYEEEERQRGNFPDRFSGHQFPNYSSELNVNALLLGDSALYLCASSLAAGIAHLSSPLHFGNGTRLTVT.

This rearrangement joins TRBV7-9 to TRBJ2-5; tentatively, D is TRBD2 (5 bases). Per germline, CDR1 SEHNR and CDR2 FQNEAQ (reference sequence). Trimming cost V 1 base and J 3 bases, with 6 bases left between them. This CDR3 region has 13 residues. CDR3 residues: CASSLGGKETQYF. The CDR3 DNA sequence: TGTGCCAGCAGCTTAGGAGGGAAAGAGACCCAGTACTTC.

The V and J genes are TRBV11-2 and TRBJ2-1; perhaps TRBD1 as D (7 bases). This CDR3 region has 13 residues. V was pared by 8 bases and J by 8 bases, with 16 bases between. The germline V gene encodes CDR1 SGHAT and CDR2 FQNNGV. CDR3 sequence reads: CASGLQGIDEQFF. DNA for the CDR3: TGTGCCAGCGGACTACAGGGGATCGATGAGCAGTTCTTC.

The V call is TRBV2, the J call TRBJ2-4, with D tentatively TRBD2 (5 bases). The CDR3 has 15 amino acids. V was shortened by 4 bases and J by 0 bases, with 10 bases between the two germline ends. Germline assignment: CDR1 SNHLY and CDR2 FYNNEI. CDR3: CASSGPSGAKNIQYF. CDR3 nucleotide sequence: TGTGCCAGCAGTGGGCCCAGCGGAGCCAAAAACATTCAGTACTTC.

The V gene is TRBV7-9, the J gene TRBJ1-1, with TRBD1 matching 7 bases. CDR3 length equals 14 residues. In germline, CDR1 is SEHNR, CDR2 FQNEAQ (reference sequence). The junction had 3 bases not matched to a gene; V was cut back by 1 base and J by 4 bases. The CDR3 DNA follows: TGTGCCAGCAGCTTAGAGGGGGCACCCACTGAAGCTTTCTTT. This codes for CASSLEGAPTEAFF.

This rearrangement joins TRBV27 to TRBJ2-3, with D unresolved. Trimming took 7 bases from V and 6 from J, leaving 17 bases between them. The CDR3 has 14 residues. The V gene's germline CDR1 is MNHEY and CDR2 SMNVEV (reference sequence). CDR3 bases: TGTGCCAGCAACCCCGTGGACCAGCAGGATACGCAGTATTTT. It encodes CASNPVDQQDTQYF.

The rearrangement links TRBV28 to TRBJ2-7, with 13 bases that match TRBD2. J was trimmed by 6 bases and V by 2 bases; bases with no gene match: 7. Germline V gives CDR1 MDHEN, CDR2 SYDVKM. The CDR3 length is 16 residues. The CDR3 here is CASSLHPGLAGIEQYF. In DNA, the CDR3 is TGTGCCAGCAGTTTACACCCGGGACTAGCGGGGATCGAGCAGTACTTC.

The V call is TRBV29-1, the J call TRBJ2-1; D possibly corresponds to TRBD2 (5 bases). CDR3 length: 14 amino acids. Germline V gene sequence: CDR1 SQVTM, CDR2 ANQGSEA. The V end lost 7 bases, the J end lost 5 bases, and 18 bases lay between the germline ends. The CDR3 DNA reads TGCAGCGGTGGAGGAATGGGAATAAACAATGAGCAGTTCTTC. It is translated as CSGGGMGINNEQFF.

The chain has TRBV5-1 and TRBJ2-7; maybe TRBD2 (5 bases). In germline, CDR1 is SGHRS, CDR2 YFSETQ. The length of the CDR3 is 14 residues. Trimming pared 0 bases from V and 6 bases from J, leaving 13 bases between. The CDR3 nucleotides are TGCGCCAGCAGCTTGGGGCTAGATGCGGGCGAGCAGTACTTC. Translation gives CASSLGLDAGEQYF.

The J gene is TRBJ1-1, the V gene TRBV25-1; 12 nucleotides align to TRBD1. Germline CDR1 is MGHDK and CDR2 is SYGVNS. This CDR3 is built from 17 residues. V shed 3 bases, J shed 3 bases, and the junction held 8 bases outside the gene matches. CDR3 nucleotide sequence: TGTGCCAGCAGTGACAAACCGGGACAGGGGGCGGACACTGAAGCTTTCTTT. Protein sequence: CASSDKPGQGADTEAFF.

The gene calls are TRBV6-4 and TRBJ2-3; TRBD2 aligns across 10 bases. This CDR3 contains 15 residues. V lost 4 bases and J lost 3; bases outside the gene matches: 4. Germline CDR1 reads MRHNA; CDR2 reads SNTAGT. The DNA for the CDR3 is TGTGCCAGCAGTGGAGCTAGCGGGGGAACAGATACGCAGTATTTT. The encoded protein is CASSGASGGTDTQYF.

The chain joins TRBV7-9 to TRBJ2-1, with 12 bases fitting TRBD2. Germline-derived CDR1 and CDR2 are SEHNR and FQNEAQ (reference sequence). V was pared by 5 bases and J by 10 bases, with 12 bases of the junction left unmatched. There are 16 residues in the CDR3. CDR3 sequence: CASSPTPGTSGLEQFF. CDR3 coding DNA: TGTGCCAGCAGCCCTACCCCCGGGACTAGCGGGTTAGAGCAGTTCTTC.

The chain recombines TRBV27 with TRBJ2-3, with 8 bases that match TRBD1. The CDR3 extends over 13 amino acids. Per the germline V gene, CDR1 is MNHEY and CDR2 is SMNVEV (reference sequence). With 7 bases clipped from V and 3 bases from J, the junction kept 3 bases outside the gene matches. CDR3 DNA: TGTGCCAGCACTACAGGGGGTACAGATACGCAGTATTTT. Protein sequence: CASTTGGTDTQYF.

V usage is TRBV7-9 and J usage is TRBJ1-1; perhaps TRBD1 as D (6 bases). The ends were cut back, 5 bases at V and 7 bases at J, with 11 bases in the middle. Germline CDR1 is SEHNR and CDR2 is FQNEAQ (reference sequence). The CDR3 covers 12 residues. The CDR3 DNA reads as TGTGCCAGCAGCGCCGACAGGATTGAAGCTTTCTTT. The encoded protein is CASSADRIEAFF. Combining the CDR3 with reference TRBV7-9 and TRBJ1-1 gives the whole variable domain DTGVSQNPRHKITKRGQNVTFRCDPISEHNRLYWYRQTLGQGPEFLTYFQNEAQLEKSRLLSDRFSAERPKGSFSTLEIQRTEQGDSAMYLCASSADRIEAFFGQGTRLTVV.

V and J are TRBV10-3 and TRBJ1-1; 7 nucleotides agree with TRBD1. The CDR3 extends over 13 amino acids. Germline CDR1 is ENHRY and CDR2 is SYGVKD. V lost 7 bases, J lost 0 bases, and 2 bases stayed unmatched. CDR3 in amino acids: CAIKTGVNTEAFF. The DNA for the CDR3 is TGTGCCATCAAAACAGGGGTGAACACTGAAGCTTTCTTT.

The chain is built from TRBV10-3 and TRBJ2-3, with 8 positions matching TRBD2. Per germline, CDR1 ENHRY and CDR2 SYGVKD. The CDR3 spans 16 residues. The trim removed 10 bases at V and 3 bases at J, leaving 15 bases unmatched. The CDR3 bases are TGTGCCAGCCGGGCTTCCGGGACTAGGTTGACAGATACGCAGTATTTT. This sequence encodes CASRASGTRLTDTQYF.

CDR3 sequence: CASSFSGGALGTEAFF. CDR3 DNA sequence: TGTGCCAGCAGCTTTTCAGGGGGCGCGCTCGGCACTGAAGCTTTCTTT. The V and J genes are TRBV7-8 and TRBJ1-1, with 8 bases that match TRBD1. The CDR3 has 16 amino acids. The V and J ends lost 3 bases and 4 bases, in that order; junction bases with no gene match: 10. Per the germline V gene, CDR1 is SGHVS and CDR2 is FQNEAQ.

This chain joins TRBV6-5 and TRBJ2-7; TRBD1 might be the D (5 bases). CDR1 is MNHEY and CDR2 is SVGAGI in the germline V gene. CDR3 length: 15 residues. V dropped 0 bases and J dropped 3 bases, with 12 bases sitting between them. The DNA for the CDR3 is TGTGCCAGCAGTTACTCGACAGTCACGGACTACGAGCAGTACTTC. Translating it yields CASSYSTVTDYEQYF.

The chain joins TRBV4-2 to TRBJ1-6, with TRBD1 matching over 8 bases. The V segment lost 4 bases and the J segment 8 bases; nucleotides outside the gene matches: 10. The length of the CDR3 is 16 residues. Germline values: CDR1 LGHNA, CDR2 YNFKEQ. CDR3 protein: CASSRQGAFGYSPLHF. In DNA, the CDR3 is TGTGCCAGCAGCCGGCAGGGGGCTTTTGGTTATTCACCCCTCCACTTT.

CDR3 DNA sequence: TGTGCCAGCAGTCCACGAACCTCCCCGAACACTGAAGCTTTCTTT. Protein: CASSPRTSPNTEAFF. The J gene is TRBJ1-1, the V gene TRBV6-1; D is unclear. With 5 bases removed from V and 1 base from J, the gap between germline ends came to 14 bases. This CDR3 has 15 amino acids. Germline V gene lookup returns CDR1 MNHNS and CDR2 SASEGT.

The chain uses TRBV28 and TRBJ2-3; 11 bases match TRBD2. CDR3 length: 14 amino acids. The trim removed 9 bases at V and 6 bases at J, leaving 8 bases unmatched. Looked up from germline, CDR1 is MDHEN and CDR2 is SYDVKM. CDR3: CASRLAGTRDTQYF. The CDR3 bases are TGTGCCAGTAGACTAGCGGGGACTCGGGATACGCAGTATTTT.